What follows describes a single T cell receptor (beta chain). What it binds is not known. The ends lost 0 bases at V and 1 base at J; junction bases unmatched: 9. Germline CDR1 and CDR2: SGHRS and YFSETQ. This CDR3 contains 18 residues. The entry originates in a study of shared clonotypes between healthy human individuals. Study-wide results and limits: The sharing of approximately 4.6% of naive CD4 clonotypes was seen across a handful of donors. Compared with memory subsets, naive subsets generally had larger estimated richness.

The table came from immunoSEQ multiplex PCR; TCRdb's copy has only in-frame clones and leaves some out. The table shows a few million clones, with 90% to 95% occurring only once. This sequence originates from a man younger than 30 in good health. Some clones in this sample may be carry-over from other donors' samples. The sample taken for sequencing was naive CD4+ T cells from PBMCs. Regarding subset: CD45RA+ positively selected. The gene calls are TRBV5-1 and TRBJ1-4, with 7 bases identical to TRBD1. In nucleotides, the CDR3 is TGCGCCAGCAGCTTGGAGTGGACAGGAGGAGTAACTAATGAAAAACTGTTTTTT. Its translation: CASSLEWTGGVTNEKLFF.